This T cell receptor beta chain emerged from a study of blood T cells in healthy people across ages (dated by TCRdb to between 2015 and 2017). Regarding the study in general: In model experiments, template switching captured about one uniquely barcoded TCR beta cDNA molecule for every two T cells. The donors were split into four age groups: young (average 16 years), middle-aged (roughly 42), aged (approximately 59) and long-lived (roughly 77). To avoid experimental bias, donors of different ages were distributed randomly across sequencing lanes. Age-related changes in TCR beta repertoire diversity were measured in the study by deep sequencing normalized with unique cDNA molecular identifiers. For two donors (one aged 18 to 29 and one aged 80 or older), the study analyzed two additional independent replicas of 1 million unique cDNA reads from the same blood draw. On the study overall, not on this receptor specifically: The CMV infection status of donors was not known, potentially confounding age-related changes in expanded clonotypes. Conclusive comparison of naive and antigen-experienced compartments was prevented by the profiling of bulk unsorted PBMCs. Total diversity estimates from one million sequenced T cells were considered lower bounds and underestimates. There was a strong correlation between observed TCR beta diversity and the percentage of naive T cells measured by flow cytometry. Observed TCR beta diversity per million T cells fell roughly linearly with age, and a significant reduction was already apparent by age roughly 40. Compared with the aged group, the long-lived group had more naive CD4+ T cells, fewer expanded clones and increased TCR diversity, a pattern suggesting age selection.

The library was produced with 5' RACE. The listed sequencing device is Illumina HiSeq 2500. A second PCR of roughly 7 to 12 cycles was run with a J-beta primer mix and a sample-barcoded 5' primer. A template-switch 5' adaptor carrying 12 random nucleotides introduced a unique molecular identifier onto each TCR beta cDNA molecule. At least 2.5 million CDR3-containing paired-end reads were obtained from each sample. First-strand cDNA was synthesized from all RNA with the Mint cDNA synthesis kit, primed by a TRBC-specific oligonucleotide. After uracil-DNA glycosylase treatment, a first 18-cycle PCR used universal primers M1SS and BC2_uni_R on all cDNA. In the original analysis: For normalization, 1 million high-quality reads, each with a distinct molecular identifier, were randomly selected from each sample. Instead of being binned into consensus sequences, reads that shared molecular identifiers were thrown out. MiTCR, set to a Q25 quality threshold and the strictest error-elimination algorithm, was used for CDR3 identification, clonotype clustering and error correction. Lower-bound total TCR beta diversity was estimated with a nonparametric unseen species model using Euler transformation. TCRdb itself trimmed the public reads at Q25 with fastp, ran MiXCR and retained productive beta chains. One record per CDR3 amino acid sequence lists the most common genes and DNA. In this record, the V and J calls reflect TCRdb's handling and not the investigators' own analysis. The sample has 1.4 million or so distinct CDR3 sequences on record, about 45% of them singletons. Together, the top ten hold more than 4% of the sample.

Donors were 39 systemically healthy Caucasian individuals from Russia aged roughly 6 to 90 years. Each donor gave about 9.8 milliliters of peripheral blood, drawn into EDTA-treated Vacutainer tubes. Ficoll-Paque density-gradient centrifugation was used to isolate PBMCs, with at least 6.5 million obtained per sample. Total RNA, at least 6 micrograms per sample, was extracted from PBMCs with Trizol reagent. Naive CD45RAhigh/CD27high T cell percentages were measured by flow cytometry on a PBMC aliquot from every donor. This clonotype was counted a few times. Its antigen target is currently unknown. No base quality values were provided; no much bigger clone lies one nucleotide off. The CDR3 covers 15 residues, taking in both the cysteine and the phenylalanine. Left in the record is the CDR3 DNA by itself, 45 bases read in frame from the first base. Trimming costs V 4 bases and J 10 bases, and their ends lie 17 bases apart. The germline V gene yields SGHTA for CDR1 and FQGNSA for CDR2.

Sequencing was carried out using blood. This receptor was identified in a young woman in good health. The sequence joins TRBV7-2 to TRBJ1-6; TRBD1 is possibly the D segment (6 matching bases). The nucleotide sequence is TGTGCCAGCAGCTCCCAGACAGGCGCTAGGTCACCCCTCCACTTT. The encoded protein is CASSSQTGARSPLHF.